This note documents a single T cell receptor beta chain sequence. Its antigen remains unidentified. Clones were read by immunoSEQ multiplex PCR, and TCRdb kept only the in-frame ones, dropping some. Among around 110,000 clones listed, about nine tenths were seen once. These data come from a study of T cell clones after liver transplantation. Study-level background: HCV positivity affected three of eight recipients; the rest lacked autoimmune or viral indications. Timepoints were pre-transplant, pre-withdrawal, and after withdrawal was completed or failed. The study, taken as a whole, reports: Rather than being deleted, graft donor-reactive T cells may have moved into the graft.

CD3+CD4+ and CD3+CD8+ cells were FACS-sorted from thawed unstimulated PBMCs. The germline gives CDR1 SGHRS, CDR2 YFSETQ. This CDR3 is 12 amino acids long. Trimming took off 4 bases at V and 8 bases at J, with 12 bases between the two ends. The receptor was derived from a human patient who received a liver transplant. Some T cells may be transferred from the graft donor. The gene calls are TRBV5-1 and TRBJ1-2; no clear D. The specimen was CD4+ T cells from blood, collected 12 months after liver transplant. The CDR3 DNA follows: TGCGCCAGCAGCCCGGAGCTAGAAGGCTACACCTTC. Translating gives CASSPELEGYTF.